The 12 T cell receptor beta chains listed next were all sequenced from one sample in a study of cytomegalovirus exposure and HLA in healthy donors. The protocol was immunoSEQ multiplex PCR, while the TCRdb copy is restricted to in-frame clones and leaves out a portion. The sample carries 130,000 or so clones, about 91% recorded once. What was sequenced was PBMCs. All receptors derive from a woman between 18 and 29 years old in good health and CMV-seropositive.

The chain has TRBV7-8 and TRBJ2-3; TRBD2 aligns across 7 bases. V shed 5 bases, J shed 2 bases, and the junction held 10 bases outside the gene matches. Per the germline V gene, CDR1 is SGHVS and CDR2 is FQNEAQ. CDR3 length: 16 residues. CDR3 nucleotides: TGTGCCAGCAGCCCCCCCCCAGCGGGGACCACAGATACGCAGTATTTT. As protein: CASSPPPAGTTDTQYF.

CDR3 protein: CAWSKHLNTEAFF. Here the CDR3 DNA reads TGTGCCTGGAGTAAGCATTTGAACACTGAAGCTTTCTTT. This chain connects TRBV30 to TRBJ1-1, with D unresolved. Per germline, CDR1 GTSNPN and CDR2 SVGIG (reference sequence). V was pared by 2 bases and J by 0 bases, with 7 bases between. The CDR3 extends over 13 amino acids.

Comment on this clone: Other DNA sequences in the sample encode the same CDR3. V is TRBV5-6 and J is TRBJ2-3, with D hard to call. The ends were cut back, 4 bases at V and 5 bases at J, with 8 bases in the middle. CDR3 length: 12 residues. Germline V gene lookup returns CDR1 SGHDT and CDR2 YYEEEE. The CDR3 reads CASSPGGDTQYF. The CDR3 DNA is TGTGCCAGCAGCCCCGGTGGAGATACGCAGTATTTT.

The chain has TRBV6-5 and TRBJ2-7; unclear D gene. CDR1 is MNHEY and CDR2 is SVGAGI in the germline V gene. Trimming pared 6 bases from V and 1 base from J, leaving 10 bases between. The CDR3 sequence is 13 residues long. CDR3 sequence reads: CASRRSQSYEQYF. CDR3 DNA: TGTGCCAGCAGGCGTAGTCAATCCTACGAGCAGTACTTC.

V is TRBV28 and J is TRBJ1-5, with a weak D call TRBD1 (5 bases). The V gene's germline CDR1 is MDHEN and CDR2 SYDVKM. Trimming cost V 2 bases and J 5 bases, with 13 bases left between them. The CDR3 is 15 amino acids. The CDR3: CASSLRQGKYQPQHF. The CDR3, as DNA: TGTGCCAGCAGTTTAAGGCAGGGTAAGTATCAGCCCCAGCATTTT.

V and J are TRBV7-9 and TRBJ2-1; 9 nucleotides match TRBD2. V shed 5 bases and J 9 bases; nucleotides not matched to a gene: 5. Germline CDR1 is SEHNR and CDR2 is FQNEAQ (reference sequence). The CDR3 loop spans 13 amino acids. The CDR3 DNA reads TGTGCCAGCAGCCCGCGGGGGGGCCCTGAGCAGTTCTTC. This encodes CASSPRGGPEQFF. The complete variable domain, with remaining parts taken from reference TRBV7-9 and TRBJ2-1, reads DTGVSQNPRHKITKRGQNVTFRCDPISEHNRLYWYRQTLGQGPEFLTYFQNEAQLEKSRLLSDRFSAERPKGSFSTLEIQRTEQGDSAMYLCASSPRGGPEQFFGPGTRLTVL.

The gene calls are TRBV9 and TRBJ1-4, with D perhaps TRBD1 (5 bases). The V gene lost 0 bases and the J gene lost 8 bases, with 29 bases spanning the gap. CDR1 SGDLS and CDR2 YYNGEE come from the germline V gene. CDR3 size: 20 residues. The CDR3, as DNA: TGTGCCAGCAGCGTAGACCCCCTCCCCCCTGTCAGGGTTGGCAGGGAAAAACTGTTTTTT. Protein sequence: CASSVDPLPPVRVGREKLFF.

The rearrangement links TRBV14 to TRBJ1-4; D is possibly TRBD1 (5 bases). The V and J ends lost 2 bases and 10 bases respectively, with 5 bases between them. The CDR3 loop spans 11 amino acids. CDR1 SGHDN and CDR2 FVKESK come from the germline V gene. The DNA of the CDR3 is TGTGCCAGCAGCCAAACAGGAAAACTGTTTTTT. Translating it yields CASSQTGKLFF.

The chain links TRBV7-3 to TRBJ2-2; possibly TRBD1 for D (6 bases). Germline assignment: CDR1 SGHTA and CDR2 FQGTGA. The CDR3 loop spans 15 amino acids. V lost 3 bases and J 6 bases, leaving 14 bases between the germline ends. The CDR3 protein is CASSFRGMGAGELFF. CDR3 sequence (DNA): TGTGCCAGCAGCTTCAGGGGAATGGGGGCCGGGGAGCTGTTTTTT.

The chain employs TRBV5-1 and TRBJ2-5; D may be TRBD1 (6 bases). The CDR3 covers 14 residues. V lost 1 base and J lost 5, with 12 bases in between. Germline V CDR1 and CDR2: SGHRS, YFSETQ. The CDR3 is CASSLRAGVETQYF. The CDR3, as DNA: TGCGCCAGCAGCTTGAGGGCAGGGGTGGAGACCCAGTACTTC.

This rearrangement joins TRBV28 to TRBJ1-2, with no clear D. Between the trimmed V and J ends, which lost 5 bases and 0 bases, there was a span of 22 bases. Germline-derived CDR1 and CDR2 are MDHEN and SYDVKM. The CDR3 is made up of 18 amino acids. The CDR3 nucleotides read TGTGCCAGCAGTGAGACCAGCGACCTCCCCAACCCTAACTATGGCTACACCTTC. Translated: CASSETSDLPNPNYGYTF.

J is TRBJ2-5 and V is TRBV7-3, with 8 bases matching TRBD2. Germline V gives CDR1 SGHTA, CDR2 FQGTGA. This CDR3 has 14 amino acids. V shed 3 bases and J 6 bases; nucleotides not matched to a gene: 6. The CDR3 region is CASSFGTSQKTQYF. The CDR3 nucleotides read TGTGCCAGCAGCTTCGGGACTAGTCAAAAGACCCAGTACTTC.